The 14 T cell receptor beta chains below were found in one sample sequenced in a study of T cells in localized non-small cell lung cancer. The method was immunoSEQ multiplex PCR; TCRdb's version includes in-frame clones alone and lacks a portion of them. This table holds approximately 41,000 clones, about 86% found once. The sample was peripheral blood, taken before any cancer treatment. The receptors were sampled from a woman aged 18 to 55 with stage III lung adenocarcinoma.

V usage is TRBV11-2 and J usage is TRBJ2-7, with TRBD2 matching over 8 bases. The CDR3 runs 16 residues. With 0 bases clipped from V and 2 bases from J, the junction kept 6 bases outside the gene matches. Germline CDR1 and CDR2: SGHAT and FQNNGV. The CDR3 here is CASSLDSGAGAYEQYF. The CDR3 coding sequence is TGTGCCAGCAGCTTAGATTCCGGAGCGGGGGCCTACGAGCAGTACTTC.

This sequence joins TRBV4-1 and TRBJ2-2, with a weak D call TRBD1 (6 bases). Trimming stripped 3 bases from V and 5 bases from J, with 19 bases between. The CDR3 is 17 residues long. Germline V gene lookup returns CDR1 MGHRA and CDR2 YSYEKL. The CDR3 DNA reads TGCGCCAGCAGCCAGAGACCAGCTGCAGGGGAGACCGGGGAGCTGTTTTTT. Translation gives CASSQRPAAGETGELFF.

This clone is medium-sized (0.01 to 0.1%) in the sample. The sample holds other DNA sequences that translate to the same CDR3. This chain joins TRBV6-1 and TRBJ2-1; 11 positions agree with TRBD2. The germline gives CDR1 MNHNS, CDR2 SASEGT. The CDR3 has 17 residues. Germline trimming cut 2 bases from V and 0 bases from J; bases unmatched to any gene: 3. In DNA form, the CDR3 reads TGTGCCAGCAGTGAAACTAGCGGGGGATCCTCCTACAATGAGCAGTTCTTC. Its protein is CASSETSGGSSYNEQFF.

The V and J genes are TRBV19 and TRBJ2-2, with D perhaps TRBD2 (5 bases). Trimming took off 3 bases at V and 7 bases at J, with 12 bases between the two ends. CDR1 LNHDA and CDR2 SQIVND come from the germline V gene (reference sequence). CDR3 size: 14 residues. Here the CDR3 DNA reads TGTGCCAGTAGTATGGAGCCCGAGGGCGGGGAGCTGTTTTTT. Its protein product is CASSMEPEGGELFF.

This clone has only one observation. V usage is TRBV7-8 and J usage is TRBJ1-2; D may be TRBD1 (6 bases). This CDR3 is 12 amino acids long. The germline V gene encodes CDR1 SGHVS and CDR2 FQNEAQ. V shed 5 bases and J shed 5 bases, with 9 bases lying between them. CDR3 protein: CASSQQGYGYTF. In DNA, the CDR3 is TGTGCCAGCAGCCAACAGGGATATGGCTACACCTTC.

This chain uses TRBV9 with TRBJ2-3; 10 bases map to TRBD2. The trim removed 4 bases at V and 2 bases at J, leaving 7 bases unmatched. The CDR3 is 16 residues long. CDR1 SGDLS and CDR2 YYNGEE come from the germline V gene. CDR3 residues: CASSPRAGGNTDTQYF. As DNA, the CDR3 is TGTGCCAGCAGCCCTCGAGCGGGGGGGAACACAGATACGCAGTATTTT.

V is TRBV11-2 and J is TRBJ1-6; D is undetermined. CDR3 length: 14 amino acids. The V gene lost 3 bases and the J gene lost 8 bases, with 11 bases spanning the gap. Germline-derived CDR1 and CDR2 are SGHAT and FQNNGV. The CDR3 bases are TGTGCCAGCAGCTTCCACCGATTCGATTCACCCCTCCACTTT. This encodes CASSFHRFDSPLHF. Full variable domain (missing parts from reference TRBV11-2 and TRBJ1-6): EAGVAQSPRYKIIEKRQSVAFWCNPISGHATLYWYQQILGQGPKLLIQFQNNGVVDDSQLPKDRFSAERLKGVDSTLKIQPAKLEDSAVYLCASSFHRFDSPLHFGNGTRLTVT.

The chain employs TRBV6-5 and TRBJ2-7; D is ambiguous. Per the germline V gene, CDR1 is MNHEY and CDR2 is SVGAGI. The germline V and J ends were trimmed by 6 bases and 3 bases, with 9 bases remaining between them. The CDR3 runs 12 residues. CDR3 in amino acids: CASRQTSYEQYF. The CDR3 DNA is TGTGCCAGCAGACAAACGAGCTACGAGCAGTACTTC.

Written as DNA, the CDR3 is TGCGCCAGCAGCTTGGCCGCCAACACCGGGGAGCTGTTTTTT. Amino acid sequence: CASSLAANTGELFF. The chain recombines TRBV5-1 with TRBJ2-2; D gene uncertain. This CDR3 has 14 residues. The ends were cut back, 0 bases at V and 2 bases at J, with 5 bases in the middle. Germline V gene sequence: CDR1 SGHRS, CDR2 YFSETQ. The full variable domain, rest sourced from reference TRBV5-1 and TRBJ2-2, is KAGVTQTPRYLIKTRGQQVTLSCSPISGHRSVSWYQQTPGQGLQFLFEYFSETQRNKGNFPGRFSGRQFSNSRSEMNVSTLELGDSALYLCASSLAANTGELFFGEGSRLTVL.

The genes are TRBV18 and TRBJ1-2; 9 positions agree with TRBD1. Germline loops: CDR1 KGHSH, CDR2 LQKENI. The CDR3 is 16 residues long. V was clipped by 3 bases and J by 3 bases; unmatched bases: 8. This CDR3 is CASSPWPGQGDYGYTF. CDR3 nucleotide sequence: TGTGCCAGCTCACCTTGGCCGGGACAGGGTGACTATGGCTACACCTTC.

J is TRBJ1-3 and V is TRBV5-5, with unresolved D. The CDR3 has 16 amino acids. The germline V and J ends were trimmed by 0 bases and 0 bases, with 10 bases remaining between them. Germline V lookup: CDR1 SGHKS, CDR2 YYEKEE (reference sequence). CDR3 DNA: TGTGCCAGCAGCTTGGAAGGCCACAGCTCTGGAAACACCATATATTTT. It encodes CASSLEGHSSGNTIYF. Based on the CDR3 plus reference TRBV5-5 and TRBJ1-3, the full variable domain is DAGVTQSPTHLIKTRGQQVTLRCSPISGHKSVSWYQQVLGQGPQFIFQYYEKEERGRGNFPDRFSARQFPNYSSELNVNALLLGDSALYLCASSLEGHSSGNTIYFGEGSWLTVV.

This chain joins TRBV5-4 and TRBJ2-1; tentative D call: TRBD1 (6 bases). CDR1 is SGHNT and CDR2 is YYREEE in the germline V gene (reference sequence). Between the trimmed V and J ends, which lost 4 bases and 0 bases, there was a span of 20 bases. This CDR3 contains 18 residues. The CDR3 spells CASSTGRNTRSSYNEQFF. DNA for the CDR3: TGTGCCAGCAGCACAGGGCGGAATACTAGGAGCTCCTACAATGAGCAGTTCTTC.

The gene calls are TRBV27 and TRBJ2-5; 9 bases align to TRBD1. V was clipped by 3 bases and J by 4 bases; unmatched bases: 3. There are 14 residues in the CDR3. CDR1 is MNHEY, CDR2 SMNVEV, per germline (reference sequence). In DNA form, the CDR3 reads TGTGCCAGCAGTTTGAACAGGGGGCGAGAGACCCAGTACTTC. Protein product: CASSLNRGRETQYF.

The gene calls are TRBV10-1 and TRBJ1-3; D not certain. CDR1 WNHNN and CDR2 SYGVQD come from the germline V gene (reference sequence). The CDR3 is 16 residues long. V was clipped by 6 bases and J by 3 bases, with 18 bases between them. In DNA, the CDR3 is TGCGCCAGCAGCCCACCGAGGAGGCGAGATGGAAACACCATATATTTT. This translates into CASSPPRRRDGNTIYF.